Listed here is a single T cell receptor beta chain. Its specificity is not known. The PCR employed 60 Vbeta primers together with 13 Jbeta primers. Assay: immunoSEQ multiplex PCR; the TCRdb copy retains only in-frame clones and omits some. The data contain about 200,000 clones, around 79% of them seen just once; the ten biggest clones take up approximately 0.36%. The data are from a study of cytomegalovirus exposure and HLA in healthy donors. Study information: Drawn from HLA-typed donors, approximately 85 million unique TCRs were held in an early data release.

The CDR3 covers 15 residues. Study-wide results and caveats: CMV serostatus was the only immune exposure information that was available. HLA-A and HLA-B allele assignments for most subjects were reportedly predicted accurately using TCR beta sequences.

Sequencing input: PBMCs. The J gene is TRBJ1-2, the V gene TRBV21-1; TRBD1, as called in the table, went unchecked against the DNA. TRBV21-1 is a known pseudogene. This receptor was taken from a male donor in good health and CMV-seropositive. The CDR3: CASSGRQERSYGYTF. The CDR3 bases are TGTGCCAGCAGTGGAAGACAGGAACGGAGCTATGGCTACACCTTC.